One sample yielded the 22 T cell receptor beta chains listed below, sequenced in a study of neurological immune-mediated disorders. TCRdb used MiXCR to reprocess the 5' RACE reads, holding one entry per CDR3 protein. This repertoire shows roughly 70,000 distinct CDR3 sequences, 4% to 6% found once; its top ten account for around 2.8%. The sample comprised PBMCs. All receptors come from a woman younger than 45 with multiple sclerosis.

With respect to this clonotype: A clone one base away is much larger, so this may be a read error. The chain recombines TRBV29-1 with TRBJ1-2; 7 bases agree with TRBD1. The V and J ends lost 4 bases and 8 bases, in that order; junction bases with no gene match: 7. This CDR3 has 12 residues. Germline CDR1 reads SQVTM; CDR2 reads ANQGSEA. CDR3 nucleotide sequence: TGCAGCGTTGGGACAGGAGATCAAGGCTACACCTTC. It specifies CSVGTGDQGYTF.

Of note for this clonotype: This sequence may be a read error, since a much larger clone differs from it by one base. V is TRBV20-1 and J is TRBJ1-5; no reliable D call. The CDR3 totals 13 residues. Trimming took off 2 bases at V and 4 bases at J, with 9 bases between the two ends. Per germline, CDR1 DFQATT and CDR2 SNEGSKA (reference sequence). In DNA form, the CDR3 reads TGCAGTGCTAGACGGATGAAAAATCAGCCCCAGCATTTT. Translated, it gives CSARRMKNQPQHF.

This clonotype has just a few counts. The rearrangement links TRBV24-1 to TRBJ2-2; D could derive from TRBD1 or TRBD2 (5 bases each). The germline V and J ends were trimmed by 10 bases and 3 bases, with 8 bases remaining between them. The CDR3 sequence is 12 residues long. The germline V gene encodes CDR1 KGHDR and CDR2 SFDVKD. The DNA of the CDR3 is TGTGCCACACTAGGGGACACCGGGGAGCTGTTTTTT. It yields the protein CATLGDTGELFF.

In this sample, this clonotype turned up a few times. The genes are TRBV6-1 and TRBJ1-2; 12 bases agree with TRBD1. CDR1 and CDR2 from the germline V gene are MNHNS and SASEGT. The V and J ends lost 9 bases and 8 bases, in that order; junction bases with no gene match: 7. The CDR3 extends over 13 amino acids. The CDR3 coding sequence is TGTGCCAGTCCGGGACAGGGGGCAGAGGGCTACACCTTC. It specifies CASPGQGAEGYTF.

Notes on this clonotype: Since a much larger clone is just one base distant, this may be a read error. This rearrangement joins TRBV20-1 to TRBJ1-1; 7 bases match TRBD1. There are 13 residues in the CDR3. V lost 4 bases, J lost 4 bases, and 6 bases stayed unmatched. Germline loops: CDR1 DFQATT, CDR2 SNEGSKA (reference sequence). CDR3 loop: CSAMDRTSTEAFF. CDR3 in DNA: TGCAGTGCTATGGACAGGACTTCCACTGAAGCTTTCTTT.

The sample holds many counts of this clonotype. The chain carries TRBV20-1 and TRBJ2-3; TRBD2 matches 9 bases. The trim removed 2 bases at V and 4 bases at J, leaving 7 bases unmatched. The CDR3 extends over 15 amino acids. Germline-derived CDR1 and CDR2 are DFQATT and SNEGSKA (reference sequence). The CDR3 is CSARSPSGIADTQYF. CDR3 coding DNA: TGCAGTGCTAGATCCCCTAGCGGGATAGCAGATACGCAGTATTTT.

V and J are TRBV7-2 and TRBJ1-6, with D maybe TRBD1 (5 bases). V lost 4 bases, J lost 9 bases, and 16 bases lay in between. The germline V gene encodes CDR1 SGHTA and CDR2 FQGNSA. The CDR3 length is 15 residues. Here the CDR3 DNA reads TGTGCCAGCAGCTGGGGGACCGGAAGTAGTTCACCCCTCCACTTT. Translation gives CASSWGTGSSSPLHF. Variable domain in full (rest from reference TRBV7-2 and TRBJ1-6): GAGVSQSPSNKVTEKGKDVELRCDPISGHTALYWYRQSLGQGLEFLIYFQGNSAPDKSGLPSDRFSAERTGGSVSTLTIQRTQQEDSAVYLCASSWGTGSSSPLHFGNGTRLTVT.

This chain joins TRBV3-1 and TRBJ1-6; tentatively, D is TRBD1 (6 bases). The ends were cut back, 1 base at V and 9 bases at J, with 10 bases in the middle. The V gene's germline CDR1 is LGHDT and CDR2 YNNKEL (reference sequence). This CDR3 comprises 14 residues. The DNA for the CDR3 is TGTGCCAGCAGCCAAGCGGGACACGCTTCACCCCTCCACTTT. It translates to CASSQAGHASPLHF.

The CDR3 sequence: CASSESGGVNEQYF. The CDR3, as DNA: TGTGCCAGCAGCGAGAGCGGGGGGGTAAACGAGCAGTACTTC. The chain recombines TRBV28 with TRBJ2-7; 10 positions agree with TRBD2. V lost 6 bases to trimming and J lost 5 bases; unmatched junction nucleotides: 7. The germline CDR1 and CDR2 sequences are MDHEN and SYDVKM. The CDR3 sequence is 14 residues long.

In its sample, this clonotype was seen many times. The chain is built from TRBV12-3 or TRBV12-4 and TRBJ1-1, with TRBD1 as a possible D gene (6 bases). This CDR3 is 11 amino acids long. V was cut by 6 bases and J by 8 bases, with 10 bases left in between. CDR3 in DNA: TGTGCCAGCAGCCACAGGGTAGAAGCTTTCTTT. Encoded protein: CASSHRVEAFF.

Of note for this clonotype: One junction end does not reproduce the germline sequence, and a read error may be involved. This chain joins TRBV5-1 and TRBJ1-5; D unresolved. The length of the CDR3 is 15 residues. From germline, CDR1 is SGHRS and CDR2 YFSETQ. CDR3 nucleotide sequence: TGCGCCAGCAGCTTGGAGGGCGGAAGCAATCAGCCCCAGAATTTT. Translating gives CASSLEGGSNQPQNF.

This clonotype was recorded many times. The chain employs TRBV2 and TRBJ2-2; TRBD2 matches 12 bases. This CDR3 comprises 16 residues. The germline V gene has CDR1 SNHLY and CDR2 FYNNEI. The V and J ends lost 6 bases and 1 base, in that order; junction bases with no gene match: 3. CDR3 sequence: CASSLLAGGNTGELFF. The CDR3 bases are TGTGCCAGCAGCTTACTAGCGGGGGGGAACACCGGGGAGCTGTTTTTT.

This clonotype was recorded many times. The chain carries TRBV15 and TRBJ1-4; D ambiguous. The CDR3 contains 15 residues. Germline loops: CDR1 LNHNV, CDR2 YYDKDF (reference sequence). Trimming pared 0 bases from V and 2 bases from J, leaving 7 bases between. In DNA form, the CDR3 reads TGTGCCACCAGCAGAGATCAAGGGACTAATGAAAAACTGTTTTTT. Translated, it gives CATSRDQGTNEKLFF.

There are many counts of this clonotype. The chain joins TRBV20-1 to TRBJ1-1; D gene ambiguous. Germline V lookup: CDR1 DFQATT, CDR2 SNEGSKA (reference sequence). The CDR3 runs 12 residues. Trimming left V 2 bases short and J 1 base short, with 5 bases between. DNA of the CDR3: TGCAGTGCTAGAATTCAGAACACTGAAGCTTTCTTT. This codes for CSARIQNTEAFF.

This clonotype was counted many times. Written as DNA, the CDR3 is TGTGCCAGCAGTTTAGTCGGTAGGTTGGAGCCCCAGCATTTT. This translates into CASSLVGRLEPQHF. The rearrangement links TRBV12-3 or TRBV12-4 to TRBJ1-5; D remains unclear. V was clipped by 1 base and J by 8 bases, with 12 bases between them. This CDR3 region has 14 residues.

Many counts were recorded for this clonotype. The chain combines TRBV12-3 or TRBV12-4 with TRBJ1-5; no reliable D call. CDR3 length: 15 amino acids. Trimming removed 6 bases from V and 0 bases from J, with 12 bases in between. CDR3 in amino acids: CASSPGLFSNQPQHF. The CDR3 DNA sequence: TGTGCCAGCAGCCCAGGTCTGTTTAGCAATCAGCCCCAGCATTTT.

This clonotype was seen only once. Since a much larger clone is just one base distant, this may be a read error. The chain combines TRBV7-3 with TRBJ2-1; D perhaps matches TRBD1 (5 bases). CDR1 is SGHTA, CDR2 FQGTGA, per germline. The CDR3 totals 15 residues. V lost 5 bases to trimming and J lost 1 base, with 12 bases between them. In DNA form, the CDR3 reads TGTGCCAGCAGCCCCAGGGTCAGATCCTACAATGAGCAGTTCTTC. It codes for CASSPRVRSYNEQFF. Full variable domain (outside the CDR3, taken from reference TRBV7-3 and TRBJ2-1): GAGVSQTPSNKVTEKGKYVELRCDPISGHTALYWYRQSLGQGPEFLIYFQGTGAADDSGLPNDRFFAVRPEGSVSTLKIQRTERGDSAVYLCASSPRVRSYNEQFFGPGTRLTVL.

The sample holds many counts of this clonotype. This chain links TRBV5-1 with TRBJ2-3; a possible D gene is TRBD2 (5 bases). Trimming removed 4 bases at V and 0 bases at J, with 9 bases between. This CDR3 is 14 amino acids long. Germline values: CDR1 SGHRS, CDR2 YFSETQ. CDR3 sequence: CASSETGSTDTQYF. As DNA, the CDR3 is TGCGCCAGCAGCGAGACGGGGAGCACAGATACGCAGTATTTT.

This clonotype was found many times. This rearrangement joins TRBV5-1 to TRBJ2-3; 8 bases are a match to TRBD1. The germline V gene has CDR1 SGHRS and CDR2 YFSETQ. The CDR3 loop spans 17 amino acids. V lost 6 bases and J lost 2; bases outside the gene matches: 14. CDR3 sequence reads: CASTYRGQGGTTDTQYF. Written as DNA, the CDR3 is TGCGCCAGCACCTACCGCGGACAGGGCGGGACCACAGATACGCAGTATTTT.

In this sample, this clonotype turned up many times. This sequence joins TRBV12-3 or TRBV12-4 and TRBJ1-2; D ambiguous. This CDR3 is 13 amino acids long. V lost 1 base and J 3 bases, leaving 6 bases between the germline ends. The CDR3 DNA reads TGTGCCAGCAGTTTAGGGGTGGACTATGGCTACACCTTC. Translated: CASSLGVDYGYTF.

This clonotype was recorded at least ten times. The chain couples TRBV7-2 to TRBJ1-1, with D unresolved. CDR1 and CDR2 from the germline V gene are SGHTA and FQGNSA. Trimming left V 3 bases short and J 9 bases short, with 8 bases between. The CDR3 spans 11 residues. The CDR3 here is CASSFTRKAFF. The DNA for the CDR3 is TGTGCCAGCAGCTTCACTCGGAAAGCTTTCTTT.

The rearrangement links TRBV29-1 to TRBJ2-1, with D perhaps being TRBD1 or TRBD2 (5 bases each). Trimming removed 4 bases from V and 2 bases from J, with 15 bases in between. The CDR3 sequence is 15 residues long. Per germline, CDR1 SQVTM and CDR2 ANQGSEA. The CDR3 DNA reads as TGCAGCGTTGCACATAGCCGGGACCCCTACAATGAGCAGTTCTTC. Encoded protein: CSVAHSRDPYNEQFF.